Sequencing of this T cell receptor beta chain was carried out in a study of pediatric ulcerative colitis. Profiled with immunoSEQ multiplex PCR; TCRdb holds only in-frame clones, not every one. The sample holds 15,000 to 20,000 clones; roughly 69% are singletons and the top ten take 6.6%. This clone was counted between two and nine times. One to two pinch biopsies were taken from the rectum during colonoscopy. Germline values: CDR1 SGHNT, CDR2 YYREEE (reference sequence). Between the trimmed V and J ends, which lost 2 bases and 4 bases, there was a span of 12 bases. The CDR3 extends over 14 amino acids.

The V call is TRBV5-4, the J call TRBJ1-2; D is possibly TRBD1 (5 bases). The specimen sequenced was gut tissue. This sequence originates from a boy younger than 18 with moderate ulcerative colitis. This CDR3 reads CASSFVWDPYGYTF. The CDR3 DNA follows: TGTGCCAGCAGCTTTGTTTGGGACCCCTATGGCTACACCTTC.